The 30 T cell receptor beta chains presented below share a single source sample, sequenced in a study of CD8+ T cells in alopecia areata. cDNA prepared by RNA extraction and subsequent reverse transcription served as the template for sequencing. The protocol was immunoSEQ multiplex PCR, while the TCRdb copy is restricted to in-frame clones and leaves out a portion. Here the sample spans 15,000 to 20,000 clones, around 50% being singletons. Treatment of the sample: oral pan-JAK inhibitor, 5-10 mg twice daily. Lesional scalp tissue (obtained by punch biopsy) and peripheral blood were collected from alopecia areata patients. The sequencing used skin, collected at week 4, from a patient treated with tofacitinib. Every receptor here comes from a human donor with alopecia areata.

Note on this clone: Other DNA sequences from this sample encode an identical CDR3 as well. This chain uses TRBV5-1 with TRBJ2-7; D perhaps matches TRBD1 (7 bases). The V end lost 2 bases, the J end lost 6 bases, and 9 bases lay between the germline ends. The CDR3 covers 12 residues. Germline V gene lookup returns CDR1 SGHRS and CDR2 YFSETQ. The chain's CDR3 is CASSFRGVEQYF. The CDR3 DNA sequence: TGCGCCAGCAGCTTCAGGGGGGTCGAGCAGTACTTC.

The chain combines TRBV6-7 with TRBJ1-2, with a weak D call TRBD1 (6 bases). TRBV6-7 is marked as an open reading frame, function uncertain. The CDR3 consists of 16 residues. Trimming removed 2 bases from V and 1 base from J, with 14 bases in between. The CDR3 here is CASSYPGDRNNYGYTF. The CDR3 region has the DNA TGTGCCAGCAGTTACCCAGGCGACAGGAATAACTATGGCTACACCTTC.

There are a few counts of this clone. J is TRBJ2-5 and V is TRBV15; D gene unclear. V was shortened by 7 bases and J by 7 bases, with 25 bases between the two germline ends. Germline assignment: CDR1 LNHNV and CDR2 YYDKDF (reference sequence). CDR3 length: 16 amino acids. DNA of the CDR3: TGTGCCACCAAGGAACGAGGCCGCGGATCAACGGGGACCCAGTACTTC. Translating gives CATKERGRGSTGTQYF.

The genes are TRBV7-2 and TRBJ2-1; TRBD1 or TRBD2 may be the D gene (5 bases each). V was clipped by 3 bases and J by 6 bases, with 15 bases between them. This CDR3 contains 15 residues. Germline values: CDR1 SGHTA, CDR2 FQGNSA. CDR3: CASSFKGIGTNEQFF. DNA of the CDR3: TGTGCCAGCAGCTTTAAGGGCATAGGGACCAATGAGCAGTTCTTC.

The chain employs TRBV30 and TRBJ2-1; 9 bases are a match to TRBD2. The CDR3 spans 16 residues. J lost 7 bases, V lost 0 bases, and 10 bases had no gene match. Germline V gene lookup returns CDR1 GTSNPN and CDR2 SVGIG (reference sequence). Written as DNA, the CDR3 is TGTGCCTGGAGTGTACGGGTGCGGGGGGGCACAAATGAGCAGTTCTTC. This codes for CAWSVRVRGGTNEQFF. Full variable domain (remainder filled in from reference TRBV30 and TRBJ2-1): SQTIHQWPATLVQPVGSPLSLECTVEGTSNPNLYWYRQAAGRGLQLLFYSVGIGQISSEVPQNLSASRPQDRQFILSSKKLLLSDSGFYLCAWSVRVRGGTNEQFFGPGTRLTVL.

V and J are TRBV7-2 and TRBJ2-6, with D possibly TRBD2 on 6 matching bases. Germline CDR1 reads SGHTA; CDR2 reads FQGNSA. V gave up 4 bases and J gave up 2 bases, with 9 bases separating them. The CDR3 is 15 amino acids. The DNA for the CDR3 is TGTGCCAGCAGCTCAACGGGGGCTGGGGCCAACGTCCTGACTTTC. Translating gives CASSSTGAGANVLTF.

The chain links TRBV9 to TRBJ2-7; D is perhaps TRBD1 or TRBD2 (5 bases each). Germline V CDR1 and CDR2: SGDLS, YYNGEE. V dropped 2 bases and J dropped 9 bases, with 18 bases sitting between them. This CDR3 has 14 amino acids. The CDR3 DNA is TGTGCCAGCAGCGTTGAAGGGACCCCTCTTGTGCAGTACTTC. Residues: CASSVEGTPLVQYF.

The chain recombines TRBV28 with TRBJ1-6; D not resolved. This CDR3 region has 15 residues. The germline CDR1 and CDR2 sequences are MDHEN and SYDVKM. The ends were cut back, 8 bases at V and 0 bases at J, with 11 bases in the middle. The chain's CDR3 is CASLEPSSYNSPLHF. The CDR3 DNA is TGTGCCAGCCTGGAGCCGAGCTCCTATAATTCACCCCTCCACTTT.

J is TRBJ1-5 and V is TRBV7-2, with D perhaps matching TRBD1 (6 bases). V lost 3 bases to trimming and J lost 2 bases, with 14 bases between them. Germline V CDR1 and CDR2: SGHTA, FQGNSA. This CDR3 has 16 residues. CDR3 sequence: CASSFRGPWGNQPQHF. CDR3 DNA sequence: TGTGCCAGCAGCTTCCGGGGGCCCTGGGGCAATCAGCCCCAGCATTTT. The full variable domain, rest sourced from reference TRBV7-2 and TRBJ1-5, is GAGVSQSPSNKVTEKGKDVELRCDPISGHTALYWYRQSLGQGLEFLIYFQGNSAPDKSGLPSDRFSAERTGGSVSTLTIQRTQQEDSAVYLCASSFRGPWGNQPQHFGDGTRLSIL.

This clone was counted once. The chain is built from TRBV2 and TRBJ2-2; D possibly corresponds to TRBD1 (5 bases). The germline CDR1 and CDR2 sequences are SNHLY and FYNNEI. The CDR3 is 13 amino acids. V lost 6 bases and J 2 bases, leaving 7 bases between the germline ends. Written as DNA, the CDR3 is TGTGCCAGCAGGACAGCCAACACCGGGGAGCTGTTTTTT. Translating gives CASRTANTGELFF.

The genes are TRBV7-2 and TRBJ2-5; perhaps TRBD2 as D (5 bases). Trimming shortened V by 5 bases and J by 11 bases, and 15 bases separated the two germline ends. The length of the CDR3 is 12 residues. Germline CDR1 and CDR2: SGHTA and FQGNSA. For the CDR3, the DNA is TGTGCCAGCAGCCCCCGGACTGAGGAGCAGTACTTC. This translates into CASSPRTEEQYF.

The chain uses TRBV6-1 and TRBJ1-2, with no clear D. The V end lost 2 bases, the J end lost 4 bases, and 14 bases lay between the germline ends. CDR3 length: 15 amino acids. From germline, CDR1 is MNHNS and CDR2 SASEGT. CDR3 region: CASSETLGTRYGYTF. In DNA, the CDR3 is TGTGCCAGCAGTGAAACCCTGGGAACCCGCTATGGCTACACCTTC.

In its sample, this clone was seen a few times. The chain recombines TRBV10-2 with TRBJ1-6; D ambiguous. Deletions cut 3 bases from V and 14 bases from J, with 8 bases between. This CDR3 has 11 amino acids. The germline CDR1 and CDR2 sequences are WSHSY and SAAADI. This chain's CDR3 is CASSERSTLHF. The CDR3 DNA follows: TGCGCCAGCAGTGAACGGTCCACCCTCCACTTT.

The sample holds a few counts of this clone. The chain couples TRBV5-1 to TRBJ2-1; 7 bases are shared with TRBD1. The J segment lost 3 bases and the V segment lost 8 bases, leaving 8 bases of the junction unmatched. The CDR3 totals 14 residues. Germline assignment: CDR1 SGHRS and CDR2 YFSETQ. The CDR3 DNA sequence: TGCGCCAGTAACGGACAGGTTTTCTACAATGAGCAGTTCTTC. Its protein product is CASNGQVFYNEQFF.

This clone was seen a handful of times. The chain employs TRBV5-1 and TRBJ2-5, with D perhaps TRBD1 (6 bases). Germline lookup yields CDR1 SGHRS and CDR2 YFSETQ. The CDR3 length is 16 residues. The V gene lost 0 bases and the J gene lost 4 bases, with 16 bases spanning the gap. The CDR3 DNA reads as TGCGCCAGCAGCTTGGCTAGGACAGCTAATACAGAGACCCAGTACTTC. Amino acids: CASSLARTANTETQYF. The whole variable domain, filled in from reference TRBV5-1 and TRBJ2-5, reads KAGVTQTPRYLIKTRGQQVTLSCSPISGHRSVSWYQQTPGQGLQFLFEYFSETQRNKGNFPGRFSGRQFSNSRSEMNVSTLELGDSALYLCASSLARTANTETQYFGPGTRLLVL.

The chain couples TRBV18 to TRBJ2-4; D is unclear. The CDR3 spans 14 residues. CDR1 and CDR2 (germline): KGHSH, LQKENI. V lost 0 bases to trimming and J lost 7 bases, with 10 bases between them. The CDR3 loop reads CASSPPGQENIQYF. The CDR3 region has the DNA TGTGCCAGCTCACCACCAGGTCAGGAGAACATTCAGTACTTC.

This clone came up a few times. CDR3 sequence: CASTRTEKQFF. For the CDR3, the DNA is TGTGCCAGCACCAGGACAGAAAAGCAGTTCTTC. The chain has TRBV6-1 and TRBJ2-1; D may be TRBD1 (6 bases). Germline V lookup: CDR1 MNHNS, CDR2 SASEGT. The germline V and J ends were trimmed by 7 bases and 11 bases, with 12 bases remaining between them. CDR3 length: 11 residues.

The rearrangement uses TRBV6-5 and TRBJ2-5; tentatively, D is TRBD1 or TRBD2 (7 bases each). Germline V gives CDR1 MNHEY, CDR2 SVGAGI. V shed 4 bases and J shed 2 bases, with 11 bases lying between them. CDR3 length: 14 amino acids. The DNA for the CDR3 is TGTGCCAGCAGTTCGGGGGGACAGCAAGAGACCCAGTACTTC. This encodes CASSSGGQQETQYF.

The chain links TRBV27 to TRBJ2-7; 7 nucleotides line up with TRBD1. V lost 2 bases and J lost 6; bases outside the gene matches: 4. The CDR3 consists of 13 residues. Looked up from germline, CDR1 is MNHEY and CDR2 is SMNVEV (reference sequence). CDR3 protein: CASSLDAGGEQYF. The CDR3 region has the DNA TGTGCCAGCAGTTTAGACGCAGGGGGCGAGCAGTACTTC.

The chain carries TRBV5-1 and TRBJ2-2, with TRBD1 identical over 8 bases. The CDR3 spans 15 residues. The ends lost 4 bases at V and 5 bases at J; junction bases unmatched: 7. Per germline, CDR1 SGHRS and CDR2 YFSETQ. CDR3 sequence (DNA): TGCGCCAGCAGCCCGGGACAGGCATCAACCGGGGAGCTGTTTTTT. Residues: CASSPGQASTGELFF.

The chain links TRBV4-3 to TRBJ1-6, with D possibly being TRBD1 (5 bases). The V and J ends lost 0 bases and 7 bases respectively, with 13 bases between them. The CDR3 has 16 amino acids. CDR1 and CDR2 (germline): LGHNA, YSLEER. This CDR3 is CASSQDSRGRNSPLHF. As DNA, the CDR3 is TGCGCCAGCAGCCAAGATTCGAGGGGCCGAAATTCACCCCTCCACTTT.

The chain uses TRBV19 and TRBJ1-1, with D maybe TRBD1 (6 bases). Germline loops: CDR1 LNHDA, CDR2 SQIVND (reference sequence). The length of the CDR3 is 14 residues. Trimming removed 7 bases at V and 0 bases at J, with 12 bases between. This chain's CDR3 is CASTQQGMNTEAFF. DNA for the CDR3: TGTGCCAGTACCCAACAGGGAATGAACACTGAAGCTTTCTTT.

By frequency in the sample, this clone is medium-sized (0.01 to 0.1%). The gene calls are TRBV7-2 and TRBJ1-5; D might be TRBD1 (6 bases). The CDR3 extends over 14 amino acids. Germline CDR1 and CDR2: SGHTA and FQGNSA. Trimming removed 1 base at V and 7 bases at J, with 11 bases between. The CDR3 DNA reads TGTGCCAGCAGCTTAGTTCAGGGGAGCCAGCCCCAGCATTTT. Its translation is CASSLVQGSQPQHF.

This clone has only a few counts. This chain connects TRBV28 to TRBJ1-3; D is uncertain. Germline CDR1 is MDHEN and CDR2 is SYDVKM. The length of the CDR3 is 12 residues. The V gene lost 7 bases and the J gene lost 4 bases, with 8 bases spanning the gap. CDR3 sequence reads: CASKGSGNTIYF. Here the CDR3 DNA reads TGTGCCAGCAAAGGCAGCGGAAACACCATATATTTT.

This chain connects TRBV5-1 to TRBJ2-2; 13 bases match TRBD2. The CDR3 length is 16 residues. CDR1 and CDR2 from the germline V gene are SGHRS and YFSETQ. V was clipped by 3 bases and J by 5 bases; unmatched bases: 4. CDR3 loop: CASSSGTSGVTGELFF. For the CDR3, the DNA is TGCGCCAGCAGCTCCGGGACTAGCGGGGTTACCGGGGAGCTGTTTTTT.

The gene calls are TRBV19 and TRBJ2-1; tentative D call: TRBD2 (5 bases). CDR1 is LNHDA, CDR2 SQIVND, per germline (reference sequence). Trimming left V 7 bases short and J 2 bases short, with 12 bases between. The CDR3 is made up of 14 amino acids. The CDR3 nucleotides are TGTGCCAGTAACGCCGCGGGTCCCTACAATGAGCAGTTCTTC. This encodes CASNAAGPYNEQFF.

V is TRBV7-2 and J is TRBJ2-7; no firm D call. The length of the CDR3 is 15 residues. CDR1 and CDR2 (germline): SGHTA, FQGNSA. With 0 bases removed from V and 2 bases from J, the gap between germline ends came to 11 bases. The CDR3 loop reads CASSLATLPTYEQYF. The CDR3 nucleotides are TGTGCCAGCAGCTTAGCGACTCTCCCAACCTACGAGCAGTACTTC.

The chain combines TRBV4-1 with TRBJ2-5; TRBD2 might be the D (6 bases). CDR3 length: 15 residues. Trimming cost V 4 bases and J 4 bases, with 16 bases left between them. In germline, CDR1 is MGHRA, CDR2 YSYEKL. This CDR3 reads CASSRSIGTLETQYF. The CDR3 DNA sequence: TGCGCCAGCAGCCGCTCGATCGGGACTCTAGAGACCCAGTACTTC.

The chain couples TRBV4-1 to TRBJ2-3; TRBD1 matches 7 bases. This CDR3 comprises 17 residues. CDR1 and CDR2 from the germline V gene are MGHRA and YSYEKL. V trimming: 3 bases; J trimming: 5 bases; junction bases outside the gene matches: 14. The CDR3 loop reads CASSQREAGGSVDTQYF. The CDR3 coding sequence is TGCGCCAGCAGCCAGAGAGAGGCAGGGGGAAGTGTAGATACGCAGTATTTT.

This clone was recorded a few times. This rearrangement joins TRBV27 to TRBJ1-5; D gene unclear. The CDR3 totals 14 residues. V shed 3 bases and J shed 4 bases, with 10 bases lying between them. CDR1 is MNHEY and CDR2 is SMNVEV in the germline V gene (reference sequence). The CDR3 DNA follows: TGTGCCAGCAGTTTTTCAGGAACTAATCAGCCCCAGCATTTT. It yields the protein CASSFSGTNQPQHF.